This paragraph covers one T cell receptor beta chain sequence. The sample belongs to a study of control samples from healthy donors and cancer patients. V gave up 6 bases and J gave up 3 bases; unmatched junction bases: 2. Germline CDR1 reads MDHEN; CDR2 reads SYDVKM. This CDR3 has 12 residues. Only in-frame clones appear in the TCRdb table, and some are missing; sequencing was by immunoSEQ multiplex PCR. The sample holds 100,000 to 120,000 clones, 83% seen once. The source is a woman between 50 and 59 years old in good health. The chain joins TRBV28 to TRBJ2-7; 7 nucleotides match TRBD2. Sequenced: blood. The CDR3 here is CASRTSYYEQYF. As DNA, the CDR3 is TGTGCCAGCAGGACTAGCTACTACGAGCAGTACTTC.